Listed below are T cell receptor beta chains from one sample, sequenced in a study of vaccination effects on CD4 cells after COVID-19. Their antigens are not known. Method: immunoSEQ multiplex PCR; TCRdb's copy keeps in-frame clones and lacks some. The table shows about 59,000 clones, with just under 80% occurring only once. The material sequenced was CD4+ T cells from PBMCs cultured with HCoV-OC43 spike peptides, taken after COVID-19 vaccination. The origin of the receptors is a human donor who received a COVID-19 vaccine. The CDR3 runs from the conserved cysteine through the conserved F or W. Each record gives: clone size, V gene, D gene, J gene, CDR3 DNA, CDR3 protein. The D gene is left open where the match is weak. Clone size appears in some rows only: once, few, many, or a class for an expanded clone.

NA,TRBV27,TRBD2,TRBJ2-5,TGTGCCAGCAGTTTTAATTGGCGGGGGAACCGAGAGACCCAGTACTTC,CASSFNWRGNRETQYF
NA,TRBV20-1,TRBD2,TRBJ2-5,TGCAGTGCTAGTCCGGGACTAGCGTACCAAGAGACCCAGTACTTC,CSASPGLAYQETQYF
NA,TRBV24-1,NA,TRBJ2-6,TGTGCCACCAGTGTTTCGGACTCTGGGGCCAACGTCCTGACTTTC,CATSVSDSGANVLTF
few,TRBV18,NA,TRBJ1-1,TGTGCCAGCTCACAGGGAGATATGAACACTGAAGCTTTCTTT,CASSQGDMNTEAFF
NA,TRBV30,NA,TRBJ1-6,TGTGCCTGGAGTGGTGCCCAAAGAACCCGACTCCACTTT,CAWSGAQRTRLHF
NA,TRBV24-1,NA,TRBJ1-1,TGTGCCACCAGTGCAGGAGGGGGGCAAGTGAACACTGAAGCTTTCTTT,CATSAGGGQVNTEAFF
NA,TRBV6-6,NA,TRBJ1-2,TGTGCCAGCAGTTACACGGGAGATGCTAACTATGGCTACACCTTC,CASSYTGDANYGYTF
NA,TRBV7-2,NA,TRBJ1-5,TGTGCCAGCAGCTCAGATCCTTTCGGCAATCAGCCCCAGCATTTT,CASSSDPFGNQPQHF
NA,TRBV5-1,TRBD1,TRBJ1-3,TGCGCCAGCAGCCAGACAGGGGTTTCTGGAAACACCATATATTTT,CASSQTGVSGNTIYF
NA,TRBV3-1/TRBV3-2,NA,TRBJ2-3,TGTGCCAGCAGCCAAGGGCCCAATACGCAGTATTTT,CASSQGPNTQYF
NA,TRBV5-8,NA,TRBJ2-6,TGTGCCAGCAGCGCCTCGGGATCTGGGGCCAACGTCCTGACTTTC,CASSASGSGANVLTF
NA,TRBV5-4,TRBD1,TRBJ2-5,TGTGCCAGCAGCTCGGCAGGGGGCAACAGAATAGAGACCCAGTACTTC,CASSSAGGNRIETQYF
few,TRBV7-8,TRBD1,TRBJ2-2,TGTGCCAGCAGCTTAGTGGGGACAGGGAGGAACACCGGGGAGCTGTTTTTT,CASSLVGTGRNTGELFF
NA,TRBV29-1,NA,TRBJ1-1,TGCAGCGTTGCTTTGAACACTGAAGCTTTCTTT,CSVALNTEAFF
few,TRBV2,TRBD1,TRBJ1-3,TGTGCCAGCACTCCCAGGGGGGAAGGCACCATATATTTT,CASTPRGEGTIYF
NA,TRBV7-9,NA,TRBJ1-3,TGTGCCAGCAGCCGGGGAAAAGGCGGCGGAAGCTCTGGAAACACCATATATTTT,CASSRGKGGGSSGNTIYF
NA,TRBV2,TRBD2,TRBJ2-3,TGTGCCAGCAGTGATCGGCTAGCGGGGGGTGATACGCAGTATTTT,CASSDRLAGGDTQYF
NA,TRBV4-3,NA,TRBJ2-5,TGCGCCAGCAGCCAAGAGTGGCTGGGGTGGGAGACCCAGTACTTC,CASSQEWLGWETQYF
NA,TRBV10-2,NA,TRBJ1-5,TGCGCCAGCAGCTGGGGGGGCAGCAATCAGCCCCAGCATTTT,CASSWGGSNQPQHF
NA,TRBV15,TRBD1,TRBJ1-5,TGTGCCACCCAGGACAGGGGGCTGAACAATCAGCCCCAGCATTTT,CATQDRGLNNQPQHF
NA,TRBV7-3,NA,TRBJ1-2,TGTGCCAGCAGCTTAACTCGGGGGGCCTACTATGGCTACACCTTC,CASSLTRGAYYGYTF
NA,TRBV6-5,NA,TRBJ2-1,TGTGCCAGCAGGGCGAGTAGCTTCAATGAGCAGTTCTTC,CASRASSFNEQFF
NA,TRBV19,NA,TRBJ2-2,TGTGCCAGTAGTTGGGCGGAAACCGGGGAGCTGTTTTTT,CASSWAETGELFF
once,TRBV27,TRBD2,TRBJ2-3,TGTGCCAGCAGTCCTGCTAGCGGCAGCACAGATACGCAGTATTTT,CASSPASGSTDTQYF